This T cell receptor beta chain was profiled in a study of vaccination effects on CD4 cells after COVID-19. Antigen-specific CD4+ T cell clonotypes were called by their expansion after viral peptide-pool culture in ViraFEST. Culture proceeded for approximately 10 days, and CD4+ T cells were then isolated. The infection with SARS-CoV-2 (confirmed by PCR) occurred in this person between March and December 2020. Points on this clone: Its antigen is not identified.

TCRdb keeps only in-frame clones here, not all; method: immunoSEQ multiplex PCR. The sample has 60,000 to 75,000 clones, about 69% seen once. The V end lost 2 bases, the J end lost 4 bases, and 11 bases lay between the germline ends. Germline CDR1 reads SGHTA; CDR2 reads FQGTGA. The CDR3 runs 14 residues. Source: CD4+ T cells from PBMCs cultured with HIV peptides, taken before COVID-19 vaccination. Subset specified: HIV-1 Nef peptide pool negative control/reference culture. V and J are TRBV7-3 and TRBJ2-5, with a tentative D call TRBD1 (5 bases). The sequence derives from a human donor who had a prior SARS-CoV-2 infection. The CDR3 bases are TGTGCCAGCAGCTTACAGGGTTCTGGAGAGACCCAGTACTTC. This gives the protein CASSLQGSGETQYF. Filled out from reference TRBV7-3 and TRBJ2-5, the complete variable domain reads GAGVSQTPSNKVTEKGKYVELRCDPISGHTALYWYRQSLGQGPEFLIYFQGTGAADDSGLPNDRFFAVRPEGSVSTLKIQRTERGDSAVYLCASSLQGSGETQYFGPGTRLLVL.